Listed here are 3 T cell receptor beta chains from one sample, sequenced in a study of pediatric ulcerative colitis. The method was immunoSEQ multiplex PCR; TCRdb's version includes in-frame clones alone and lacks a portion of them. Of 55,000 to 65,000 clones in the sample, 75% to 85% were seen once. The sequenced material came from blood. The receptors originated from a boy younger than 18 with moderate ulcerative colitis.

The chain combines TRBV10-3 with TRBJ1-1; D gene ambiguous. Germline CDR1 and CDR2: ENHRY and SYGVKD. Trimming took 0 bases from V and 1 from J, leaving 18 bases between them. The CDR3 is 18 residues long. This chain's CDR3 is CAISESASLRERNTEAFF. CDR3 in DNA: TGTGCCATCAGTGAGTCCGCGTCCTTACGCGAAAGGAACACTGAAGCTTTCTTT.

CDR3 region: CAISEIGAGTEAFF. In nucleotides, the CDR3 is TGTGCCATCAGTGAAATAGGGGCAGGAACTGAAGCTTTCTTT. V and J are TRBV10-3 and TRBJ1-1; possible D gene TRBD1, 5 bases. This CDR3 contains 14 residues. The germline CDR1 and CDR2 sequences are ENHRY and SYGVKD. Trimming took off 3 bases at V and 5 bases at J, with 13 bases between the two ends.

On this clone itself: Sequence at one end of the junction differs from germline and may be a read error. The chain joins TRBV5-4 to TRBJ2-3; 14 nucleotides match TRBD2. Germline V gene data show CDR1 as SGHNT and CDR2 as YYREEE (reference sequence). CDR3 length: 16 amino acids. CDR3 region: CASRLGLAGAIDTQYF. The CDR3 bases are TGTGCCAGCAGATTGGGACTAGCGGGGGCGATAGATACGCAGTATTTT.